Listed here are 8 T cell receptor beta chains from one sample, sequenced in a study of blood T cells in healthy people across ages. The second PCR ran 7 to 11 cycles with a sample-barcoded 5' primer and J-beta primers. One entry per CDR3 protein results from TCRdb running MiXCR on the 5' RACE reads. The sample holds about 1.5 million distinct CDR3 sequences, about 45% seen once. Material: blood. All receptors derive from a woman aged 18-30 years in good health.

The rearrangement links TRBV9 to TRBJ2-3; TRBD2 agrees at 7 bases. The CDR3 consists of 16 residues. Germline V lookup: CDR1 SGDLS, CDR2 YYNGEE. The J segment lost 4 bases and the V segment lost 4 bases, leaving 12 bases of the junction unmatched. CDR3 loop: CASSSGTTSNSDTQYF. In nucleotides, the CDR3 is TGTGCCAGCAGCTCCGGGACTACCTCCAACTCAGATACGCAGTATTTT.

J is TRBJ1-5 and V is TRBV25-1; possible D gene TRBD1, 5 bases. Trimming removed 1 base from V and 7 bases from J, with 14 bases in between. CDR1 MGHDK and CDR2 SYGVNS come from the germline V gene. CDR3 length: 15 residues. The CDR3 DNA reads TGTGCCAGCAGTGAATCGAGACAGTCCCAACAGCCCCAGCATTTT. This translates into CASSESRQSQQPQHF.

With regard to this clonotype: This sequence may be a read error, since a much larger clone differs from it by one base. The chain uses TRBV12-3 or TRBV12-4 and TRBJ2-7; 8 nucleotides match TRBD1. The length of the CDR3 is 13 residues. The V segment lost 4 bases and the J segment 4 bases; nucleotides outside the gene matches: 3. CDR3 amino acids: CASSSRDRYEQYF. The CDR3 region has the DNA TGTGCCAGCAGTTCCCGGGACAGGTACGAGCAGTACTTC.

This clonotype was seen repeatedly, ten times or more. The rearrangement links TRBV28 to TRBJ2-1; 13 bases are a match to TRBD2. This CDR3 region has 18 residues. Germline trimming cut 4 bases from V and 7 bases from J; bases unmatched to any gene: 13. Germline V gene sequence: CDR1 MDHEN, CDR2 SYDVKM. The CDR3 sequence: CASSSRTSGGSDRNEQFF. DNA for the CDR3: TGTGCCAGCAGTTCCAGGACTAGCGGGGGATCGGACCGAAATGAGCAGTTCTTC.

The table lists this clonotype with a few counts. The CDR3: CSQGGVGNEQFF. CDR3 DNA: TGCAGCCAAGGAGGGGTGGGGAATGAGCAGTTCTTC. This rearrangement joins TRBV29-1 to TRBJ2-1; maybe TRBD2 (6 bases). The V gene lost 8 bases and the J gene lost 7 bases, with 15 bases spanning the gap. The CDR3 is 12 residues long. Germline-derived CDR1 and CDR2 are SQVTM and ANQGSEA.

In this sample, this clonotype turned up a few times. This chain connects TRBV20-1 to TRBJ2-3; the match to TRBD2 covers 10 bases. Germline-derived CDR1 and CDR2 are DFQATT and SNEGSKA (reference sequence). The J segment lost 0 bases and the V segment lost 5 bases, leaving 8 bases of the junction unmatched. The CDR3 is 16 residues long. CDR3 loop: CSASGALAGSTDTQYF. DNA for the CDR3: TGCAGTGCTTCGGGGGCACTAGCGGGGAGCACAGATACGCAGTATTTT.

The chain couples TRBV25-1 to TRBJ1-5; 7 positions match TRBD1. Germline trimming cut 8 bases from V and 6 bases from J; bases unmatched to any gene: 4. There are 12 residues in the CDR3. The germline gives CDR1 MGHDK, CDR2 SYGVNS. This CDR3 reads CASGGGGQPQHF. CDR3 sequence (DNA): TGTGCCAGCGGAGGGGGCGGTCAGCCCCAGCATTTT.

J is TRBJ2-3 and V is TRBV18, with TRBD2 matching over 7 bases. Germline V gene data show CDR1 as KGHSH and CDR2 as LQKENI. The CDR3 sequence is 12 residues long. Losses at the gene ends were 3 bases for V and 13 bases for J; bases not matched to a gene: 7. The CDR3 region is CASSPRTSVEYF. CDR3 nucleotide sequence: TGTGCCAGCTCACCCCGGACTAGTGTGGAGTATTTT.